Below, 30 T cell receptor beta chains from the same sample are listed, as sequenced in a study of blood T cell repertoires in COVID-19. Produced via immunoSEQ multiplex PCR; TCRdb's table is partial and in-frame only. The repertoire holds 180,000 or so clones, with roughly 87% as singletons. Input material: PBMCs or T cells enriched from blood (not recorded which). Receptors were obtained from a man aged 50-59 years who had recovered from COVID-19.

This CDR3 reads CASSRTLGLAGVPETQYF. The CDR3 coding sequence is TGTGCCAGCAGTCGGACTCTGGGACTAGCGGGGGTGCCGGAGACCCAGTACTTC. J is TRBJ2-5 and V is TRBV28, with 14 bases fitting TRBD2. V was pared by 5 bases and J by 5 bases, with 13 bases of the junction left unmatched. The germline V gene encodes CDR1 MDHEN and CDR2 SYDVKM. The CDR3 has 18 residues.

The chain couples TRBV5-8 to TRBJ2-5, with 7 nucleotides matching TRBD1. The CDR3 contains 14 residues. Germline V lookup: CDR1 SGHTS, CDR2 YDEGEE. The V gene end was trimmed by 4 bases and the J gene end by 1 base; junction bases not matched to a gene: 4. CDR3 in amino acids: CASSIDRAQETQYF. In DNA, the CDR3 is TGTGCCAGCAGCATCGACAGGGCCCAAGAGACCCAGTACTTC.

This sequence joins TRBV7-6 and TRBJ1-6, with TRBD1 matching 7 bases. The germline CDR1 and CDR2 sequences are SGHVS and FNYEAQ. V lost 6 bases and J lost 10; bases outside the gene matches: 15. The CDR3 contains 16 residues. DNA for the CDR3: TGTGCCAGCAGTAAAAAGGCGGCAGGGGGAGTATCACCCCTCCACTTT. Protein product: CASSKKAAGGVSPLHF. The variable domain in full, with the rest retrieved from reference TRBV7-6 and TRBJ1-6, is GAGVSQSPRYKVTKRGQDVALRCDPISGHVSLYWYRQALGQGPEFLTYFNYEAQQDKSGLPNDRFSAERPEGSISTLTIQRTEQRDSAMYRCASSKKAAGGVSPLHFGNGTRLTVT.

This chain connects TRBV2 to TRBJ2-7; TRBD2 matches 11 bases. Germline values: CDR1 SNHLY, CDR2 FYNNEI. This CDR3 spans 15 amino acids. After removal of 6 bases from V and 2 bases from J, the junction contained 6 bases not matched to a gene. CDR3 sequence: CASSPRTSGPYEQYF. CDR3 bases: TGTGCCAGCAGCCCAAGGACTAGCGGGCCCTACGAGCAGTACTTC. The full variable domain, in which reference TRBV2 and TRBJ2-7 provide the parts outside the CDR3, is EPEVTQTPSHQVTQMGQEVILRCVPISNHLYFYWYRQILGQKVEFLVSFYNNEISEKSEIFDDQFSVERPDGSNFTLKIRSTKLEDSAMYFCASSPRTSGPYEQYFGPGTRLTVT.

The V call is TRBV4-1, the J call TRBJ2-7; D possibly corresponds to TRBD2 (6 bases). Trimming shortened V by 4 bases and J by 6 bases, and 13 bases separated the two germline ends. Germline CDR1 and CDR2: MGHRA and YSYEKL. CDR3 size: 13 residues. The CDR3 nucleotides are TGCGCCAGCAGCCGCGGGGTTGGGGCCGAGCAGTACTTC. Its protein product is CASSRGVGAEQYF.

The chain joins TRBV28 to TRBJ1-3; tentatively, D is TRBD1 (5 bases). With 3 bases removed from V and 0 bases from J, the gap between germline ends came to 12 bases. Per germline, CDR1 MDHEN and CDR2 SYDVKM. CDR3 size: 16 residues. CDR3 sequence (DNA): TGTGCCAGCAGTTTGGGGCAGTCCAGCTCTGGAAACACCATATATTTT. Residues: CASSLGQSSSGNTIYF.

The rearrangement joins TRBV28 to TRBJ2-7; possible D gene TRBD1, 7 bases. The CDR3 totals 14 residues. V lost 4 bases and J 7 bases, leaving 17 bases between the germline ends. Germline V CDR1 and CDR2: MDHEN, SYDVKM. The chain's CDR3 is CASSSGGGMGEQYF. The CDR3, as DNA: TGTGCCAGCAGTTCTGGAGGGGGCATGGGAGAGCAGTACTTC.

CDR3 loop: CASSLAGNNSPLHF. The CDR3 DNA follows: TGCGCCAGCAGCTTGGCTGGCAATAATTCACCCCTCCACTTT. The rearrangement links TRBV5-1 to TRBJ1-6; D is uncertain. V gave up 0 bases and J gave up 5 bases, with 6 bases separating them. The V gene's germline CDR1 is SGHRS and CDR2 YFSETQ. The CDR3 totals 14 residues.

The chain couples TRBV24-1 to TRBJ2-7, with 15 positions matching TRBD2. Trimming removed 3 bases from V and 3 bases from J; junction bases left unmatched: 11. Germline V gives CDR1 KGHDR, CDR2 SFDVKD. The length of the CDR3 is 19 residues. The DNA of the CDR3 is TGTGCCACCAGTGATAAGGGACTAGCGGGAGGCCTTATCAACTACGAGCAGTACTTC. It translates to CATSDKGLAGGLINYEQYF.

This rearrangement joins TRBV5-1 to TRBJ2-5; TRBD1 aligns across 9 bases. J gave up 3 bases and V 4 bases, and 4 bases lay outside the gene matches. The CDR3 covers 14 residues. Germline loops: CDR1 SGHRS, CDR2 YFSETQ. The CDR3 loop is CASSPGDREETQYF. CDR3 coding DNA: TGCGCCAGCAGCCCAGGGGACAGGGAAGAGACCCAGTACTTC.

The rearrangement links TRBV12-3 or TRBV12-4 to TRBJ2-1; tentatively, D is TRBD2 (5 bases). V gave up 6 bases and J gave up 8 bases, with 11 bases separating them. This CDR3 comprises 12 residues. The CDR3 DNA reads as TGTGCCAGCAGAGTATTGGGAGATGAGCAGTTCTTC. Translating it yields CASRVLGDEQFF.

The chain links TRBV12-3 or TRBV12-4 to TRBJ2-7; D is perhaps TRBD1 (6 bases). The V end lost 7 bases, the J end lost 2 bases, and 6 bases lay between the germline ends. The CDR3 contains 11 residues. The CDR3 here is CASKGAYEQYF. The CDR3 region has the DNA TGTGCCAGCAAGGGGGCCTACGAGCAGTACTTC.

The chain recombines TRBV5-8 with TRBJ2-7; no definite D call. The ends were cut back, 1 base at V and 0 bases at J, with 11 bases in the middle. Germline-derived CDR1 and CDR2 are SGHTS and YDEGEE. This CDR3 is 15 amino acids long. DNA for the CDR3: TGTGCCAGCAGCTTGTCGACTTACAACTCCTACGAGCAGTACTTC. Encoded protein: CASSLSTYNSYEQYF.

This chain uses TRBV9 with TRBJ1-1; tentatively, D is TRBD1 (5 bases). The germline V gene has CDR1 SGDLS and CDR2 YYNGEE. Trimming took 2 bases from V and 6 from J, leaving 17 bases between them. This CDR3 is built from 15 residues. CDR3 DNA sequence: TGTGCCAGCAGCGTGGACACCGACAGTCGGTCTGAAGCTTTCTTT. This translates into CASSVDTDSRSEAFF.

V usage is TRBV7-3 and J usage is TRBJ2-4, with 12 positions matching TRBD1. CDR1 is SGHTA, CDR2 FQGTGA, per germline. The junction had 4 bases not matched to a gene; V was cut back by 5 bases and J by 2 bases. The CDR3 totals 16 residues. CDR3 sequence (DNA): TGTGCCAGCAGCCTGGGGACAGGGGGCTCCAAAAACATTCAGTACTTC. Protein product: CASSLGTGGSKNIQYF. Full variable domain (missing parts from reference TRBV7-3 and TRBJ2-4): GAGVSQTPSNKVTEKGKYVELRCDPISGHTALYWYRQSLGQGPEFLIYFQGTGAADDSGLPNDRFFAVRPEGSVSTLKIQRTERGDSAVYLCASSLGTGGSKNIQYFGAGTRLSVL.

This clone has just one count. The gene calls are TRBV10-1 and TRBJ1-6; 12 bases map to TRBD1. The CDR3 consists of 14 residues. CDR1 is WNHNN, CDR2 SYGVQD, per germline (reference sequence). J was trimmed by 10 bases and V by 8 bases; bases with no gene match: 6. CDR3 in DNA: TGCGCCAGCTTCCGGGACAGGGGGCGGTCACCCCTCCACTTT. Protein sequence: CASFRDRGRSPLHF.

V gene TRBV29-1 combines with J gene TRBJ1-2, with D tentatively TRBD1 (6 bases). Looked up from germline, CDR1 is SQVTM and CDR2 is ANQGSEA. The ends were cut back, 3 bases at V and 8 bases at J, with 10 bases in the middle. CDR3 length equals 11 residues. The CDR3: CSVDPGDGYTF. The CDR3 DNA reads TGCAGCGTTGACCCAGGGGACGGCTACACCTTC.

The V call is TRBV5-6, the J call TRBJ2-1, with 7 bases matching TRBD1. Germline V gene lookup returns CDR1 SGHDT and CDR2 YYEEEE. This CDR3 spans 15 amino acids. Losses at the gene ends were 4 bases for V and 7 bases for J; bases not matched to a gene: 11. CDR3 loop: CASSLNRGLGNEQFF. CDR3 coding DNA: TGTGCCAGCAGCCTAAACAGGGGCCTCGGGAATGAGCAGTTCTTC.

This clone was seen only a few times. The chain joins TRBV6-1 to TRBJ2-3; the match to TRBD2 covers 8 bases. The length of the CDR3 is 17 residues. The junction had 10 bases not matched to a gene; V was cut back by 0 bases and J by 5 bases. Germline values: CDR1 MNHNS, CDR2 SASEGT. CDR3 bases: TGTGCCAGCAGTGAAGCCAACGGGGGGGCCCGGAGAGATACGCAGTATTTT. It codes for CASSEANGGARRDTQYF.

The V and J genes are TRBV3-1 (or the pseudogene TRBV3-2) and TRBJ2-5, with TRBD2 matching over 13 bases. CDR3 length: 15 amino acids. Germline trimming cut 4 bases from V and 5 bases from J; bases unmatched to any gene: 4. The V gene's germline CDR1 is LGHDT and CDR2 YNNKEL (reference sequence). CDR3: CASSLRTSGGETQYF. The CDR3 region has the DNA TGTGCCAGCAGCCTGAGGACTAGCGGGGGCGAGACCCAGTACTTC.

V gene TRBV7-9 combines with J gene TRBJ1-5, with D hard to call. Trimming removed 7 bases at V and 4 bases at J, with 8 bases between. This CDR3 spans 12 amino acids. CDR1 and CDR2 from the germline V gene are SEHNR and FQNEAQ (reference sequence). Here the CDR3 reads CASNKPNQPQHF. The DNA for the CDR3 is TGTGCCAGCAATAAGCCGAATCAGCCCCAGCATTTT.

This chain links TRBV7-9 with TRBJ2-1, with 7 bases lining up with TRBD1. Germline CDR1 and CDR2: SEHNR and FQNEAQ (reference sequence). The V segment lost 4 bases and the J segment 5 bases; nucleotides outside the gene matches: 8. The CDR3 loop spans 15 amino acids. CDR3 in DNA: TGTGCCAGCAGCTGGGACAGCCGTCTACACAATGAGCAGTTCTTC. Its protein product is CASSWDSRLHNEQFF.

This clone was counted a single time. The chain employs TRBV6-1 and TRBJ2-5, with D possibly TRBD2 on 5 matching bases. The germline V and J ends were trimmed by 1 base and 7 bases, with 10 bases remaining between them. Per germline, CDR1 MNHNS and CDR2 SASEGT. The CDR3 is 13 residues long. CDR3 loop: CASSEESGGTQYF. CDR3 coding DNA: TGTGCCAGCAGTGAAGAGAGCGGCGGGACCCAGTACTTC.

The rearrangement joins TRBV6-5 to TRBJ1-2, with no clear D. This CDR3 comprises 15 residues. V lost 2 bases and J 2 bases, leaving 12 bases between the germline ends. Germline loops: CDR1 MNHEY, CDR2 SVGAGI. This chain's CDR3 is CASSYRGIGNYGYTF. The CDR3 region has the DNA TGTGCCAGCAGTTACCGGGGTATCGGGAACTATGGCTACACCTTC.

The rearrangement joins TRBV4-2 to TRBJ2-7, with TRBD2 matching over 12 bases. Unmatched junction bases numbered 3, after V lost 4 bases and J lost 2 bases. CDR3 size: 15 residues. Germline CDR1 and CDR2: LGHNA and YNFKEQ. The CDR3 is CASSPRLAGAYEQYF. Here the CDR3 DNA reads TGTGCCAGCAGCCCCCGACTAGCGGGAGCCTACGAGCAGTACTTC.

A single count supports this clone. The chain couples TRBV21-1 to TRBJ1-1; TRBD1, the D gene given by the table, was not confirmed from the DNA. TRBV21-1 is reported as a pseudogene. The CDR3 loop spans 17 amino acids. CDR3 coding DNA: TGTGCCAGCAGCAAAGCAGTGGCAGGGAACAGGAACACTGAAGCTTTCTTT. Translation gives CASSKAVAGNRNTEAFF.

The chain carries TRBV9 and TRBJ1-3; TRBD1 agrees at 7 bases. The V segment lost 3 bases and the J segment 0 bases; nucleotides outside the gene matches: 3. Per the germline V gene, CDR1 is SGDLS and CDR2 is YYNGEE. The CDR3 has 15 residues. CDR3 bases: TGTGCCAGCAGCGGGACAGGCGTCTCTGGAAACACCATATATTTT. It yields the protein CASSGTGVSGNTIYF.

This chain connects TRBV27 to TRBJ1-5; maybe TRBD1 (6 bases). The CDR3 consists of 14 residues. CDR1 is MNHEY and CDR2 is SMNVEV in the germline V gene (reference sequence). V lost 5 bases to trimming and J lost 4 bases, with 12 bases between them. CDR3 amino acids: CASSLYRVNQPQHF. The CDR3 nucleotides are TGTGCCAGCAGTCTCTACAGGGTTAATCAGCCCCAGCATTTT.

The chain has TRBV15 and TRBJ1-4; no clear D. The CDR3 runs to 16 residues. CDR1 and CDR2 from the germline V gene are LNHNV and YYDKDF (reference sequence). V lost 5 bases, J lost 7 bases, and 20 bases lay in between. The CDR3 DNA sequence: TGTGCCACCAGCGTAGACTTAAATATCCCACGTGAAAAACTGTTTTTT. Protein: CATSVDLNIPREKLFF.

CDR3 region: CASSIGRGYSNQPQHF. The CDR3 nucleotides are TGTGCCAGTAGTATCGGTCGGGGTTATAGCAATCAGCCCCAGCATTTT. V gene TRBV19 combines with J gene TRBJ1-5; D is unresolved. The V end was cut by 3 bases, the J end by 0 bases, with 12 bases between. The CDR3 covers 16 residues. CDR1 LNHDA and CDR2 SQIVND come from the germline V gene (reference sequence).